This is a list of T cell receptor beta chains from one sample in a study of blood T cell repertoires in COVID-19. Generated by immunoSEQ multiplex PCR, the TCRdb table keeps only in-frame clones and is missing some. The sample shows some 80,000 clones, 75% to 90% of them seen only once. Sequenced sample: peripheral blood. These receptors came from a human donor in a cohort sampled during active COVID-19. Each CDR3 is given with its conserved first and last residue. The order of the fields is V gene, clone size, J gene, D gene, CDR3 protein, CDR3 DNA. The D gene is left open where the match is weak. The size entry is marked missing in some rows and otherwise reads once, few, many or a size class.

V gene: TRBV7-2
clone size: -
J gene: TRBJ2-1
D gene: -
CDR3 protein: CASSLGTGSYNEQFF
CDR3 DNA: TGTGCCAGCAGCCTTGGGACTGGGTCGTACAATGAGCAGTTCTTC

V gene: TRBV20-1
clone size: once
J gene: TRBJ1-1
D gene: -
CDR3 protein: CSAPLNTEAFF
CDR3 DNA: TGCAGTGCTCCATTGAACACTGAAGCTTTCTTT

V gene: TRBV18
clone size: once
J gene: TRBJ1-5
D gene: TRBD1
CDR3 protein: CASSPSQGVNQPQHF
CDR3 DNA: TGTGCCAGCTCACCGTCCCAGGGGGTCAATCAGCCCCAGCATTTT

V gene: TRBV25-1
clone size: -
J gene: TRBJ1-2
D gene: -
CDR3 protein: CASSRGVGYTF
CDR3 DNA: TGTGCCAGCAGCCGGGGGGTAGGCTACACCTTC

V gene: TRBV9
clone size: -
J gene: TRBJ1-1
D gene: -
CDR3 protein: CASSVDPEGLGNTEAFF
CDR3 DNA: TGTGCCAGCAGCGTAGATCCGGAGGGGTTAGGGAACACTGAAGCTTTCTTT

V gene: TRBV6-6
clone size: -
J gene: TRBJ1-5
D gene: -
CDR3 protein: CASSPDRINQPQHF
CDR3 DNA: TGTGCCAGCAGCCCAGACAGAATCAATCAGCCCCAGCATTTT

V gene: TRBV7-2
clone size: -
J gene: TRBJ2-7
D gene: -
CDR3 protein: CASSLVGQGGREQYF
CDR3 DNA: TGTGCCAGCAGCTTAGTGGGGCAGGGCGGCCGGGAGCAGTACTTC

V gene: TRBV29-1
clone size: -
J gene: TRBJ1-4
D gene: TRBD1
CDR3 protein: CSVEDRTGANEKLFF
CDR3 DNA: TGCAGCGTTGAAGATAGGACAGGGGCTAATGAAAAACTGTTTTTT

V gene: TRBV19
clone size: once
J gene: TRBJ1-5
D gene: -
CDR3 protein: CASSSGHLASQHF
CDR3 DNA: TGTGCCAGTAGTTCGGGACACCTCGCGTCCCAGCATTTT

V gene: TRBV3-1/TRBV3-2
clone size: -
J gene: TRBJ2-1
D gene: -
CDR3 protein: CASSQLPGNEQFF
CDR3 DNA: TGTGCCAGCAGCCAACTACCAGGGAATGAGCAGTTCTTC

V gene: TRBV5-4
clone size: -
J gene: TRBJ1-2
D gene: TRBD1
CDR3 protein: CASSRRDRGLYGYTF
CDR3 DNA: TGTGCCAGCAGCCGCCGGGACAGGGGGCTGTATGGCTACACCTTC

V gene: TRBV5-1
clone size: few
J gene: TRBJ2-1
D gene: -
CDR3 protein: CASSLDSGNYNEQFF
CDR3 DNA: TGCGCCAGCAGCTTGGACTCCGGGAACTACAATGAGCAGTTCTTC

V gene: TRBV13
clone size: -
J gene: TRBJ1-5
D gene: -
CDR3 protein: CASSLGQGSQPQHF
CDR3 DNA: TGTGCCAGCAGCTTAGGGCAGGGAAGCCAGCCCCAGCATTTT

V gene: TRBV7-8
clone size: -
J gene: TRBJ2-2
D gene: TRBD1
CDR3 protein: CASSTPGQRTPNTGELFF
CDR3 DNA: TGTGCCAGCAGCACCCCGGGACAGAGAACTCCGAACACCGGGGAGCTGTTTTTT

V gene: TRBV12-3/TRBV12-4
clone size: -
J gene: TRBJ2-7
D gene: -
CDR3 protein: CASSFFGDEQYF
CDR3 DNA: TGTGCCAGCAGTTTCTTCGGGGACGAGCAGTACTTC

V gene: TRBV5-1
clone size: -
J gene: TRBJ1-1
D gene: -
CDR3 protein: CASSLRGFVTEAFF
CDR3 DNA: TGCGCCAGCAGCTTGAGGGGGTTCGTCACTGAAGCTTTCTTT

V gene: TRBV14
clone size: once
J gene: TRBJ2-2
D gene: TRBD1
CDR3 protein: CASSQRDRGRTGELFF
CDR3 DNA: TGTGCCAGCAGCCAACGGGACAGGGGGCGGACCGGGGAGCTGTTTTTT

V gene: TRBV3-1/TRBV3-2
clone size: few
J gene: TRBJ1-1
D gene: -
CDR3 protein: CASSQDSRNTEAFF
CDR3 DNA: TGTGCCAGCAGCCAAGATAGTAGGAACACTGAAGCTTTCTTT

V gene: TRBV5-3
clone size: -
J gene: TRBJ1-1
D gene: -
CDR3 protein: CARSTRVITEAFF
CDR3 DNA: TGTGCCAGAAGCACGAGGGTGATCACTGAAGCTTTCTTT

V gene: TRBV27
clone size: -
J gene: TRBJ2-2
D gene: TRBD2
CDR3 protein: CASSPLAGGPGTGELFF
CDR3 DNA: TGTGCCAGCAGTCCCTTAGCGGGAGGGCCGGGCACCGGGGAGCTGTTTTTT

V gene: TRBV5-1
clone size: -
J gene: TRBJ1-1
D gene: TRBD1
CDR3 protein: CASSLDRGRRTEAFF
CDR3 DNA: TGCGCCAGCAGCTTGGACAGGGGGCGTCGTACTGAAGCTTTCTTT

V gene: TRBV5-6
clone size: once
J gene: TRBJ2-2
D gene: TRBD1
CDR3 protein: CASSPDRFWANTGELFF
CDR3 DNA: TGTGCCAGCAGCCCGGACAGGTTTTGGGCGAACACCGGGGAGCTGTTTTTT

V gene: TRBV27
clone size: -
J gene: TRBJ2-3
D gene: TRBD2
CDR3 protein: CASSLRRETDTQYF
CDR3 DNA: TGTGCCAGCAGTTTACGGCGGGAGACAGATACGCAGTATTTT

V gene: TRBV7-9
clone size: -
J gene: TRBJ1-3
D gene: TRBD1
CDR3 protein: CASSSFGAGQGSGNTIYF
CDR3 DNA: TGTGCCAGCAGTTCTTTCGGGGCGGGACAGGGCTCTGGAAACACCATATATTTT

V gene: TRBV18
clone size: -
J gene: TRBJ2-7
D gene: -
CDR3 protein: CASSPGGLGEQYF
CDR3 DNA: TGTGCCAGCTCACCAGGAGGCCTGGGGGAGCAGTACTTC

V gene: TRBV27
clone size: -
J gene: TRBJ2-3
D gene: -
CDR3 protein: CASSPRKNTQYF
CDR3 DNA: TGTGCCAGCAGTCCGAGAAAAAATACGCAGTATTTT

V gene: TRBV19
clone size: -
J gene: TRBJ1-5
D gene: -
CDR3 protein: CASTRTVSNQPQHF
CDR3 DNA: TGTGCCAGTACCCGGACAGTTAGCAATCAGCCCCAGCATTTT

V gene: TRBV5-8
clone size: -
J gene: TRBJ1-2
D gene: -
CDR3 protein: CASSVDSPYGYTF
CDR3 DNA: TGTGCCAGCAGCGTGGACAGCCCCTATGGCTACACCTTC

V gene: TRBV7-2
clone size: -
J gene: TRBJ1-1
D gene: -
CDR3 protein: CASSSTPNQGEAFF
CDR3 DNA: TGTGCCAGCAGCTCGACGCCAAACCAGGGGGAAGCTTTCTTT

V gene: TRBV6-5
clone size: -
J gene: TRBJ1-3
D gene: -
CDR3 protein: CASGADPSGNTIYF
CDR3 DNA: TGTGCCAGCGGGGCGGACCCCTCTGGAAACACCATATATTTT

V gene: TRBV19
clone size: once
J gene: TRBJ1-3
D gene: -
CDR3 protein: CASSASGSGNTIYF
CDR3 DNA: TGTGCCAGTAGTGCCAGTGGCTCTGGAAACACCATATATTTT

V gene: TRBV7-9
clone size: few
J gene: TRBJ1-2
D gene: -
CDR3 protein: CASSLLQGSYGYTF
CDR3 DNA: TGTGCCAGCAGCTTATTGCAGGGGTCCTATGGCTACACCTTC

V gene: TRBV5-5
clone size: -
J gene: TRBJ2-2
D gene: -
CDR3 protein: CASSLTQGDTGELFF
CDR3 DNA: TGTGCCAGCAGCCTAACTCAGGGTGACACCGGGGAGCTGTTTTTT

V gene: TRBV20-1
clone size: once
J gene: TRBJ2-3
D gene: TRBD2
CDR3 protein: CSASHASGRGTDTQYF
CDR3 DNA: TGCAGTGCTAGTCATGCTAGCGGGAGAGGCACAGATACGCAGTATTTT

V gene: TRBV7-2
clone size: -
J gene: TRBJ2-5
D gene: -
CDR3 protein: CASSLERGGIETQYF
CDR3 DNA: TGTGCCAGCAGCTTAGAGAGAGGAGGGATTGAGACCCAGTACTTC

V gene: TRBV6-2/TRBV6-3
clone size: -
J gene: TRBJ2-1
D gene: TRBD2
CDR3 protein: CASSYSRGERQAGGNEQFF
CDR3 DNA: TGTGCCAGCAGTTACTCTAGAGGGGAGAGACAGGCGGGGGGCAATGAGCAGTTCTTC

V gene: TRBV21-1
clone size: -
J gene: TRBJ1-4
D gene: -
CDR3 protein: CASSKGRRGGKLFF
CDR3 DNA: TGTGCCAGCAGCAAAGGCCGACGGGGTGGAAAACTGTTTTTT

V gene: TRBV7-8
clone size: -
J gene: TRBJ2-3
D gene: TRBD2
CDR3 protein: CASSLGSPGLAVLSTDTQYF
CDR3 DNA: TGTGCCAGCAGCTTAGGATCTCCGGGACTAGCGGTCCTAAGCACAGATACGCAGTATTTT

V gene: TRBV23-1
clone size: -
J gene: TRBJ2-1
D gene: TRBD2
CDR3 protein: CASRGTSGYNEQFF
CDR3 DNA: TGCGCCAGCAGGGGGACTAGCGGATACAATGAGCAGTTCTTC

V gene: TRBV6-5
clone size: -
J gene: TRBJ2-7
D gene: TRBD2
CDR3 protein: CASRDLAGEQYF
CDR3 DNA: TGTGCCAGCAGGGACCTAGCGGGGGAGCAGTACTTC

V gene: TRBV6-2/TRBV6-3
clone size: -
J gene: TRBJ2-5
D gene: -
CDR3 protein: CASSYGRRLNQETQYF
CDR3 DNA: TGTGCCAGCAGTTACGGACGGAGACTAAACCAAGAGACCCAGTACTTC

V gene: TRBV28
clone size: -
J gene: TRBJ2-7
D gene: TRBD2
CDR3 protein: CASSFVGTRDYEQYF
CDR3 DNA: TGTGCCAGCAGTTTCGTCGGGACTAGAGACTACGAGCAGTACTTC

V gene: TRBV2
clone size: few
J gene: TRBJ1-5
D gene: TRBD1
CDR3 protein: CASSLTGGNQPQHF
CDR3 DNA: TGTGCCAGCAGTCTGACAGGGGGAAATCAGCCCCAGCATTTT

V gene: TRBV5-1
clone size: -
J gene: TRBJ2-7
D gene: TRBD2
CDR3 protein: CASSLGTSGIYEQYF
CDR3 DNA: TGCGCCAGCAGCTTAGGGACTAGCGGGATCTACGAGCAGTACTTC

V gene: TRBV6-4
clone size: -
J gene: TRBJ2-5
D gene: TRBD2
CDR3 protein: CAEGRERGKTQYF
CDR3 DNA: TGTGCCGAGGGGAGGGAAAGGGGTAAGACCCAGTACTTC

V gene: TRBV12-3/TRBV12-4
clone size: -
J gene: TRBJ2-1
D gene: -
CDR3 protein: CASSLGGYNEQFF
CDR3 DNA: TGTGCCAGCAGTTTGGGGGGATACAATGAGCAGTTCTTC

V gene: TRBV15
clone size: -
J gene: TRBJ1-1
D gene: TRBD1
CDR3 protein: CATSVDRVYAFF
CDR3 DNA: TGTGCCACCAGCGTAGACAGGGTGTATGCTTTCTTT

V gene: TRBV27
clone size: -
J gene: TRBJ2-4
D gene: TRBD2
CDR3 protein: CASSPTGTSGILGAKNIQYF
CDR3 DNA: TGTGCCAGCAGTCCGACCGGGACTAGCGGGATCCTCGGGGCCAAAAACATTCAGTACTTC

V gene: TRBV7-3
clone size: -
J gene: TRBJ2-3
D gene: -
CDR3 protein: CASSPNSGDTQYF
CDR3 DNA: TGTGCCAGCAGCCCAAATTCGGGAGACACGCAGTATTTT

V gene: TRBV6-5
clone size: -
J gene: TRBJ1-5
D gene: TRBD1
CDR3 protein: CASSWGQGANQPQHF
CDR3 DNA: TGTGCCAGCAGCTGGGGACAGGGGGCCAATCAGCCCCAGCATTTT

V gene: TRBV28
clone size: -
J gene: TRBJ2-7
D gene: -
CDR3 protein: CASSLGGLSYEQYF
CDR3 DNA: TGTGCCAGCAGTTTAGGGGGCCTGTCCTACGAGCAGTACTTC

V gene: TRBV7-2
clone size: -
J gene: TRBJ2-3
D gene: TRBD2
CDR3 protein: CASSLSMGLANIRTDTQYF
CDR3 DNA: TGTGCCAGCAGCTTAAGTATGGGACTAGCAAACATCCGCACAGATACGCAGTATTTT

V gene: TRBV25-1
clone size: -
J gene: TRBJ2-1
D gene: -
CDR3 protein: CASSLTNEQFF
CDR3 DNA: TGTGCCAGCAGTCTTACTAATGAGCAGTTCTTC

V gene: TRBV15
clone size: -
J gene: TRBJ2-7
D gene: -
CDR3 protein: CATWVTGWSSYEQYF
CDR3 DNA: TGTGCCACCTGGGTGACAGGATGGAGCTCCTACGAGCAGTACTTC